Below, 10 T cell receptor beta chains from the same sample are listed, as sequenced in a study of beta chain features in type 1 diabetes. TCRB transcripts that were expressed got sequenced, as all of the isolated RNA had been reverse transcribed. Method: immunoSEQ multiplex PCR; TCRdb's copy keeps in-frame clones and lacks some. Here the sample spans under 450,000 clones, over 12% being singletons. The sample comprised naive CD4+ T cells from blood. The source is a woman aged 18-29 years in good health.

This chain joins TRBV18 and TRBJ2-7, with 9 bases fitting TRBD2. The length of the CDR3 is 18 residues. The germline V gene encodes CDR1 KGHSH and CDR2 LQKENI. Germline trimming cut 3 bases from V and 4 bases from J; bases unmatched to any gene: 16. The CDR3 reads CASSPLAGSSGSSYEQYF. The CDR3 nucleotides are TGTGCCAGCTCACCCCTTGCCGGGAGTAGCGGGAGCTCTTACGAGCAGTACTTC.

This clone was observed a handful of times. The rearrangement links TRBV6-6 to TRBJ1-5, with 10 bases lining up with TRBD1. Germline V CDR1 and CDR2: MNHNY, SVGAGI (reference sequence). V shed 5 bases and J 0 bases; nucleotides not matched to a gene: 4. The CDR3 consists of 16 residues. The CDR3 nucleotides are TGTGCCAGCAGTGGCAGACAGGGGGCTAGCAATCAGCCCCAGCATTTT. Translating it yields CASSGRQGASNQPQHF.

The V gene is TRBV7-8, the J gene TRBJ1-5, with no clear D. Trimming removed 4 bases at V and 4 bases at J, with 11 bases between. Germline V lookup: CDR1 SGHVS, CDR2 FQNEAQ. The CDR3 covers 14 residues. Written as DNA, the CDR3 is TGTGCCAGCAGCTCCCTCGAGACAAATCAGCCCCAGCATTTT. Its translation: CASSSLETNQPQHF.

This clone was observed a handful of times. Here the CDR3 DNA reads TGTGCCAGCAGTGAAGGGGGACAGACAGATACGCAGTATTTT. It translates to CASSEGGQTDTQYF. The chain links TRBV6-1 to TRBJ2-3; 7 nucleotides align to TRBD1. The V segment lost 1 base and the J segment 3 bases; nucleotides outside the gene matches: 1. The CDR3 length is 14 residues. CDR1 and CDR2 from the germline V gene are MNHNS and SASEGT.

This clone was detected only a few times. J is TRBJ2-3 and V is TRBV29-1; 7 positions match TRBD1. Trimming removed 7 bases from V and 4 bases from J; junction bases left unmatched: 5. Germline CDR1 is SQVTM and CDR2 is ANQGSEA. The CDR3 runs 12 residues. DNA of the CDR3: TGCAGCGGGGGACAGATCCCAGATACGCAGTATTTT. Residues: CSGGQIPDTQYF.

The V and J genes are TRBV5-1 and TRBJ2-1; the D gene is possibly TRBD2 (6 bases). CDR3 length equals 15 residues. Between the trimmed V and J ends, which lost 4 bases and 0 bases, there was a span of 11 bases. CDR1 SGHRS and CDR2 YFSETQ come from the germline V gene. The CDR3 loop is CASSQRASSYNEQFF. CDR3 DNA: TGCGCCAGCAGCCAGCGGGCGAGCTCCTACAATGAGCAGTTCTTC.

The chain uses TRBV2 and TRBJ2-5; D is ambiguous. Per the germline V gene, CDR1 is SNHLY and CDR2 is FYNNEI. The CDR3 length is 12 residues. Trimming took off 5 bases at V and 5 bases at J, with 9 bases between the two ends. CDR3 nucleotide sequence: TGTGCCAGCAGTACCCTTGGCGAGACCCAGTACTTC. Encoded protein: CASSTLGETQYF.

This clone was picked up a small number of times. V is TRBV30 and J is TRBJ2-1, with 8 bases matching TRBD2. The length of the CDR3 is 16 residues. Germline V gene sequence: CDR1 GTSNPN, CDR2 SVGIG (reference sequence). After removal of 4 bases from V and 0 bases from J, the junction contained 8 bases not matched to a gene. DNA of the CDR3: TGTGCCTGGAAATCGGGGGGGGGACGCTCCTACAATGAGCAGTTCTTC. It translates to CAWKSGGGRSYNEQFF.

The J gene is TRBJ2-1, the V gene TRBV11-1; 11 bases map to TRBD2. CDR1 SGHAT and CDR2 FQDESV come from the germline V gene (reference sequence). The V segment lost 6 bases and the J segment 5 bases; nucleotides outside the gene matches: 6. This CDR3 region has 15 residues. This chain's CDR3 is CASSFGTSGNNEQFF. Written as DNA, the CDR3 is TGTGCCAGCAGTTTCGGGACTAGCGGTAACAATGAGCAGTTCTTC.

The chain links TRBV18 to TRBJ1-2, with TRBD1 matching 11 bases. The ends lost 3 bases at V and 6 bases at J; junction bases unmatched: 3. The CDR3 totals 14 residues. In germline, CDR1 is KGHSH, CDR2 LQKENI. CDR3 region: CASSPGTGGDGYTF. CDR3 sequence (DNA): TGTGCCAGCTCACCCGGGACAGGGGGTGATGGCTACACCTTC.